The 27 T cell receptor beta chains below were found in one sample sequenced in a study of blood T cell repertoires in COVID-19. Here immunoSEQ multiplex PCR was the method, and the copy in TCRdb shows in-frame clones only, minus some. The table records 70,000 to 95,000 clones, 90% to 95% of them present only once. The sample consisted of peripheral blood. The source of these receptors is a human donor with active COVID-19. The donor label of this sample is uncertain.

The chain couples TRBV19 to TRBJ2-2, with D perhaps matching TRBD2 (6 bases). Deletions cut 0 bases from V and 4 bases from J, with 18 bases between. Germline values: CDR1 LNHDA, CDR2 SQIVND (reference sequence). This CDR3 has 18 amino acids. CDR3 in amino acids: CASSIDRGRSAGTGELFF. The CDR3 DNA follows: TGTGCCAGTAGTATAGATCGTGGGCGATCAGCGGGCACCGGGGAGCTGTTTTTT.

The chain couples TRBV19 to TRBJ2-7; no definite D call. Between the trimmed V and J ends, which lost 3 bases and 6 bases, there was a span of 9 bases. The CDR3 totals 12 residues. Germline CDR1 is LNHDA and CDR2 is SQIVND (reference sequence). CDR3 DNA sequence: TGTGCCAGTAGTATTCCCCCTTTCGAGCAGTACTTC. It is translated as CASSIPPFEQYF.

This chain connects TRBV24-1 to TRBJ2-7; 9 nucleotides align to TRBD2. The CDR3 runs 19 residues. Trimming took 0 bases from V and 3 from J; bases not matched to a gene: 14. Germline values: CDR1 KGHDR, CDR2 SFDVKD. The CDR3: CATSDLRGVVSGSCYEQYF. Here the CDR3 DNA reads TGTGCCACCAGTGATTTGCGGGGTGTGGTTAGCGGGAGTTGCTACGAGCAGTACTTC.

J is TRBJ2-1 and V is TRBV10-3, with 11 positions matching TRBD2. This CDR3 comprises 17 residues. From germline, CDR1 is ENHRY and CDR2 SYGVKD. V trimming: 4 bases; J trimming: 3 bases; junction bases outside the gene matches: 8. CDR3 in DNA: TGTGCCATCAGTGTAGCACTAGCGGGGGAGGACTACAATGAGCAGTTCTTC. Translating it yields CAISVALAGEDYNEQFF.

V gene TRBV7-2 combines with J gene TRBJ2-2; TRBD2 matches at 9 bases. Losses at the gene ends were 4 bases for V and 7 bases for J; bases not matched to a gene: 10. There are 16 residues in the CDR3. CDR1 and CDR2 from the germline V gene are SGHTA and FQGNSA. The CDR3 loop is CASSWERGRGGGELFF. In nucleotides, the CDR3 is TGTGCCAGCAGCTGGGAGCGCGGGAGGGGCGGCGGGGAGCTGTTTTTT.

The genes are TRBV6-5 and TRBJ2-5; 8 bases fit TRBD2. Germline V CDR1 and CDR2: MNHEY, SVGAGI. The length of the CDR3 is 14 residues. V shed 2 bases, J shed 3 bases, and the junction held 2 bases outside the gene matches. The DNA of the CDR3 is TGTGCCAGCAGTTACGGACTAGCTAAAGAGACCCAGTACTTC. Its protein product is CASSYGLAKETQYF.

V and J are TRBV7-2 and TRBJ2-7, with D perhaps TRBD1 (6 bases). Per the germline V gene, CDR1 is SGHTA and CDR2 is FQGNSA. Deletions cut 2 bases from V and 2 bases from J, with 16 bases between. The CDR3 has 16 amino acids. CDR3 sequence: CASSLPPGRGPYEQYF. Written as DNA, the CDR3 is TGTGCCAGCAGCTTACCCCCGGGCAGGGGTCCCTACGAGCAGTACTTC.

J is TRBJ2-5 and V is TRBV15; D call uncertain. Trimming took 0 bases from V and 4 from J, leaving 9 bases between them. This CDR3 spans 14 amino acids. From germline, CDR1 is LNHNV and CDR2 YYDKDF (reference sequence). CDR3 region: CATSRDGAAETQYF. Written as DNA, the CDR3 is TGTGCCACCAGCAGAGACGGTGCGGCAGAGACCCAGTACTTC.

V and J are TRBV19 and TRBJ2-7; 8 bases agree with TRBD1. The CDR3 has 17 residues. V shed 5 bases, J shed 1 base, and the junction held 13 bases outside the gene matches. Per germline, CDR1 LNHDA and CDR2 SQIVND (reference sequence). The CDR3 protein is CASSPRLGDRGSYEQYF. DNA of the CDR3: TGTGCCAGTAGTCCACGCCTAGGTGACAGGGGATCCTACGAGCAGTACTTC. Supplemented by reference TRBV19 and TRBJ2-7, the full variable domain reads DGGITQSPKYLFRKEGQNVTLSCEQNLNHDAMYWYRQDPGQGLRLIYYSQIVNDFQKGDIAEGYSVSREKKESFPLTVTSAQKNPTAFYLCASSPRLGDRGSYEQYFGPGTRLTVT.

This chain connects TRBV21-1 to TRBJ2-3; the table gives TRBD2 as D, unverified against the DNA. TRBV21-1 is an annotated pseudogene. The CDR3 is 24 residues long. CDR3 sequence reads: CASSKFYPGAAGGRFSSSTDTQYF. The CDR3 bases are TGTGCCAGCAGCAAATTTTATCCCGGGGCGGCGGGGGGGCGGTTTAGCTCTAGCACAGATACGCAGTATTTT.

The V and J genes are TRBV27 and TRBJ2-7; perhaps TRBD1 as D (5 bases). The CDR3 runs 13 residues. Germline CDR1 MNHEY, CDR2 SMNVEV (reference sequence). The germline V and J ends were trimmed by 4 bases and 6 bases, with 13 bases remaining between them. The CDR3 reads CASSSTWGGEQYF. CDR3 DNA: TGTGCCAGCAGTTCCACCTGGGGCGGCGAGCAGTACTTC.

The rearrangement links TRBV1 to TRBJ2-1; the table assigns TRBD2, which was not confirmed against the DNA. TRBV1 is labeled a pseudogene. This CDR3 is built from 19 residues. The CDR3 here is CTSSQDWRRLAGRGGEQFF. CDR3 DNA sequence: TGCACCAGCAGCCAAGATTGGCGAAGACTAGCGGGGAGGGGGGGAGAGCAGTTCTTC.

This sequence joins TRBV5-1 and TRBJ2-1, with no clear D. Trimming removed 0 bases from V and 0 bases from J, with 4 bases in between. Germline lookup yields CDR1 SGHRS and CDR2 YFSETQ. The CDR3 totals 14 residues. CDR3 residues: CASSLDSSYNEQFF. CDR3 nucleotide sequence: TGCGCCAGCAGCTTGGACAGCTCCTACAATGAGCAGTTCTTC.

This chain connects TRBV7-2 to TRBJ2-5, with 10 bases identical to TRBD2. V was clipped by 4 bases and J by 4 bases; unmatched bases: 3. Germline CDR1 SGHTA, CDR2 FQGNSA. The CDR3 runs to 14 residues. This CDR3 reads CASSSGLARETQYF. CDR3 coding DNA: TGTGCCAGCAGCTCGGGACTAGCGCGAGAGACCCAGTACTTC.

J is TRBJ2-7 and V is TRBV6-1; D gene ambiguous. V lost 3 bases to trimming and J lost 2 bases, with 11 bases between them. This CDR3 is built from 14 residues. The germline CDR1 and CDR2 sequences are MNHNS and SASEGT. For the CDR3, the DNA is TGTGCCAGCAGTGACGCCCGGTTTCCCTACGAGCAGTACTTC. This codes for CASSDARFPYEQYF.

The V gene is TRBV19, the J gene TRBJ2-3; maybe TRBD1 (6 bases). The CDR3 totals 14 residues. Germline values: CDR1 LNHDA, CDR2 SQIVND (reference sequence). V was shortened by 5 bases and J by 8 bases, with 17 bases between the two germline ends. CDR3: CASSLVFGGPTQYF. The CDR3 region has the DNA TGTGCCAGTAGTCTCGTATTTGGGGGCCCTACGCAGTATTTT.

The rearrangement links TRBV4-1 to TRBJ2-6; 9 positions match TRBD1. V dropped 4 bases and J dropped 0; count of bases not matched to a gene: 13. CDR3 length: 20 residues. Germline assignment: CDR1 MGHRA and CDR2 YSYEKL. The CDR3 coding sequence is TGCGCCAGCAGCCGAGAGGGCGGGACAGGGTCGAGCTCTGGGGCCAACGTCCTGACTTTC. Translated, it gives CASSREGGTGSSSGANVLTF.

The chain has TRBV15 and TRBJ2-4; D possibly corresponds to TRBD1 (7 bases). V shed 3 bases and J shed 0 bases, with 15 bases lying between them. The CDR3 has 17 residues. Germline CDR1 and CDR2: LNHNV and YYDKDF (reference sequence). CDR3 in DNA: TGTGCCACCAGCAGGGCGGCAGGGGGGTTAGCCAAAAACATTCAGTACTTC. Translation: CATSRAAGGLAKNIQYF.

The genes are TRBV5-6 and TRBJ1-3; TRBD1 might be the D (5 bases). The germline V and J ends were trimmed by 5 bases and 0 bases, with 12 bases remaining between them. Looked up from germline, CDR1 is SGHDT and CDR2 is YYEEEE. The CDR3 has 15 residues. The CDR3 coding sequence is TGTGCCAGCAGGCGGGACCCTTCCTCTGGAAACACCATATATTTT. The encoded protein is CASRRDPSSGNTIYF.

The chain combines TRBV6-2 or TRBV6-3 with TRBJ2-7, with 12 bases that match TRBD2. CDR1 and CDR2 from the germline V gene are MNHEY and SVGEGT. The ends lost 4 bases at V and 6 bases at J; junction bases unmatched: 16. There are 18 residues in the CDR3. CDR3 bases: TGTGCCAGCAGTTCGGAGACTAGCGGGAGTAGAGGGATGGGCGAGCAGTACTTC. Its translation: CASSSETSGSRGMGEQYF.

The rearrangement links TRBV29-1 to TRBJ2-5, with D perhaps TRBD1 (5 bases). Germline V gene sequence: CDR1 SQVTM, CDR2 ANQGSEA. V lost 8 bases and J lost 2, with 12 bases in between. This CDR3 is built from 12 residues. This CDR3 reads CSLRGLQETQYF. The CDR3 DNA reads TGCAGCCTAAGGGGTTTACAAGAGACCCAGTACTTC.

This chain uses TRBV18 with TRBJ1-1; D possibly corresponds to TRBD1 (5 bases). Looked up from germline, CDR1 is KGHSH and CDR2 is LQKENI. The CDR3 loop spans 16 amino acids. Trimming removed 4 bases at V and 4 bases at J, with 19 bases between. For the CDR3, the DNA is TGTGCCAGCTCACTAACCCGGCGGGGCGATGGCACTGAAGCTTTCTTT. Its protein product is CASSLTRRGDGTEAFF. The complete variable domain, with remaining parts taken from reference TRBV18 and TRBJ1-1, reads NAGVMQNPRHLVRRRGQEARLRCSPMKGHSHVYWYRQLPEEGLKFMVYLQKENIIDESGMPKERFSAEFPKEGPSILRIQQVVRGDSAAYFCASSLTRRGDGTEAFFGQGTRLTVV.

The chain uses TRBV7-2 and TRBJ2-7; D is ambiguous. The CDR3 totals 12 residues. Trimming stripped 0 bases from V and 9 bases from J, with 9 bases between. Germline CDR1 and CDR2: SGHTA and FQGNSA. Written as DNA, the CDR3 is TGTGCCAGCAGCTTAGCTACCGGTGTGCAGTACTTC. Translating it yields CASSLATGVQYF.

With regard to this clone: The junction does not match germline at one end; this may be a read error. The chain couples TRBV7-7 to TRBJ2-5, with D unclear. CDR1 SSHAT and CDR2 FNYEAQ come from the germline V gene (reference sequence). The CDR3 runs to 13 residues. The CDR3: CASSLDRGETQYF. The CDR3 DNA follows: TGTGCTAGCAGCTTAGATAGAGGAGAGACCCAGTACTTC.

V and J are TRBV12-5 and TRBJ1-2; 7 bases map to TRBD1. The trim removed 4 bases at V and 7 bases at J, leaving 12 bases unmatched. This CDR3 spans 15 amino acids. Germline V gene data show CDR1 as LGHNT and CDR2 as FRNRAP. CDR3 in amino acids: CASGSQDDTGAGYTF. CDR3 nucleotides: TGTGCTAGTGGTTCCCAAGACGACACAGGGGCTGGCTACACCTTC.

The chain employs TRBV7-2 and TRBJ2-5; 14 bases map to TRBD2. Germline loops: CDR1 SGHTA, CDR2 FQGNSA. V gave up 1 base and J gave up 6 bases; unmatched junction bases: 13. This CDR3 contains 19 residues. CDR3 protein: CASSLVGGTSGSGVKTQYF. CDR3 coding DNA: TGTGCCAGCAGCTTAGTGGGGGGGACTAGCGGGAGTGGTGTGAAGACCCAGTACTTC. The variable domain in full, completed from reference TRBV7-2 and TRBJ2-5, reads GAGVSQSPSNKVTEKGKDVELRCDPISGHTALYWYRQSLGQGLEFLIYFQGNSAPDKSGLPSDRFSAERTGGSVSTLTIQRTQQEDSAVYLCASSLVGGTSGSGVKTQYFGPGTRLLVL.

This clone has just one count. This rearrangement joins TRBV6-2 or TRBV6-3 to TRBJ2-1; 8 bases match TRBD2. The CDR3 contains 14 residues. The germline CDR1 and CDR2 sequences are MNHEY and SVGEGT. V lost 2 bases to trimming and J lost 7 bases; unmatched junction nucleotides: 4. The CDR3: CASSYSGSRNEQFF. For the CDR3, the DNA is TGTGCCAGCAGTTACAGCGGGAGCAGGAATGAGCAGTTCTTC.